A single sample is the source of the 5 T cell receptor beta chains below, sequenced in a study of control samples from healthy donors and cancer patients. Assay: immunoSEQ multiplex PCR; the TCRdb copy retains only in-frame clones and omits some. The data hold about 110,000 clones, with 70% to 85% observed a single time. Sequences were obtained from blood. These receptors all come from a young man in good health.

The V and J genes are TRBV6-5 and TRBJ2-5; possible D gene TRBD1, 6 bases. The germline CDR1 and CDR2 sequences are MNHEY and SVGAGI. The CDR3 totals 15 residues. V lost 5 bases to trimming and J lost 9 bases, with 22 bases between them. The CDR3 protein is CASSMTGPGLRPQYF. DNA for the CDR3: TGTGCCAGCAGTATGACAGGACCGGGCTTAAGACCCCAGTACTTC.

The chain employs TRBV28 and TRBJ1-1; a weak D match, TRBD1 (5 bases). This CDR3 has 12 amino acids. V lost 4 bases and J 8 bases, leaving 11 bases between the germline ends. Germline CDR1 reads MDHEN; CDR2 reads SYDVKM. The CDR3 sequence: CASSSGQVEAFF. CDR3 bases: TGTGCCAGCAGTTCCGGACAAGTAGAAGCTTTCTTT.

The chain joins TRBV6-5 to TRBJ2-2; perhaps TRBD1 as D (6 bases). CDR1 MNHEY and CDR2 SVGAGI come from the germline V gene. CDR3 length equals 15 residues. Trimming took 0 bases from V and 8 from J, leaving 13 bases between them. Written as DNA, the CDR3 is TGTGCCAGCAGTTACTCTACAGGGCCGGCGGGGGAGCTGTTTTTT. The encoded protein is CASSYSTGPAGELFF.

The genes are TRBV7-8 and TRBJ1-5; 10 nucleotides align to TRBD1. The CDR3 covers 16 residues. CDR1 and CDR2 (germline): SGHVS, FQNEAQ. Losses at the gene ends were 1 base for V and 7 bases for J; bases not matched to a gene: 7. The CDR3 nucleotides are TGTGCCAGCAGCTTAGGGAGGACAGGGGGAGGACAGCCCCAGCATTTT. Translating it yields CASSLGRTGGGQPQHF.

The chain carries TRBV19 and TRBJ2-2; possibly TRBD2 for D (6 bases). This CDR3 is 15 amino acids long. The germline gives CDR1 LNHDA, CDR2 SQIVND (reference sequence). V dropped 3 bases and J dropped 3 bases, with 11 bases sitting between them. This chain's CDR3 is CASSIGGSYTGELFF. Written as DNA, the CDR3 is TGTGCCAGTAGTATTGGAGGGTCGTACACCGGGGAGCTGTTTTTT.